This T cell receptor (beta chain) was recovered during a study of CD8 T cells in Susac syndrome. The overall study: Susac syndrome patients were untreated, on corticosteroids with some adding intravenous immunoglobulin, or on intravenous immunoglobulin only. General study findings and limits: The CD4+ T cell repertoires, which came from Susac syndrome patients, showed no sign of clonal expansion.

The authors carried out high-throughput sequencing of TCR beta. They applied it to CD8+ and CD4+ T cells obtained from blood. The RNA, 0.5 to 1 ug, was put through reverse transcription using random hexamers. TCR beta CDR3 was amplified by immunoSEQ multiplex PCR. This amplification extended across 54 Vbeta and 13 Jbeta segments. A single record per CDR3 protein comes from TCRdb applying MiXCR to the immunoSEQ multiplex PCR reads. The data contain around 150,000 distinct CDR3 sequences, 95% of them singletons. To note about this clonotype: Antigen unknown.

This CDR3 has 15 amino acids. Trimming pared 4 bases from V and 6 bases from J, leaving 17 bases between. Germline CDR1 reads SGHRS; CDR2 reads YFSETQ. Sequencing was carried out using CD4+ T cells from PBMCs. The gene calls are TRBV5-1 and TRBJ2-1; D is perhaps TRBD1 (6 bases). The clonotype originates from a human donor with Susac syndrome. DNA for the CDR3: TGCGCCAGCAGCCTCTCAGGGGAAACCTGCAATGAGCAGTTCTTC. It codes for CASSLSGETCNEQFF.